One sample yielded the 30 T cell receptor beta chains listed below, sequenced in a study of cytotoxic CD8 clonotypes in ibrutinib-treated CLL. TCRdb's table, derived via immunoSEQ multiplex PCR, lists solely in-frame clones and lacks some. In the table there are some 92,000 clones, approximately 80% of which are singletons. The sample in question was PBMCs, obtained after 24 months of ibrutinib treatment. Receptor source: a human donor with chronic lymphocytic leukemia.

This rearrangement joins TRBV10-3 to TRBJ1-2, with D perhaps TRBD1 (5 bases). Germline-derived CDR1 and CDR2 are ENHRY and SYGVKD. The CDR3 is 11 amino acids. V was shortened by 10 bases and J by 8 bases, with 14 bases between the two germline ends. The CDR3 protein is CATGGGGGYTF. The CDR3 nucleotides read TGTGCCACTGGGGGGGGAGGAGGCTACACCTTC.

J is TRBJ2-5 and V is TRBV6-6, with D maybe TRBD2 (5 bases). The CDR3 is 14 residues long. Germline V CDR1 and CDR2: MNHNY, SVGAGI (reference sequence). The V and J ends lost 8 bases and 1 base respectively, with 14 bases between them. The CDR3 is CASGHRSAQETQYF. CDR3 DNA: TGTGCCAGCGGGCATCGTAGCGCCCAAGAGACCCAGTACTTC.

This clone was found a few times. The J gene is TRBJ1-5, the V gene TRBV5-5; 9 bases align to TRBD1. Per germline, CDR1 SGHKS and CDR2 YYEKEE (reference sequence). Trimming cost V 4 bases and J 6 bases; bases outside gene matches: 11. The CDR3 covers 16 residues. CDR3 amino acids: CASSKDAGQGGQPQHF. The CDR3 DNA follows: TGTGCCAGCAGCAAGGATGCGGGACAGGGTGGTCAGCCCCAGCATTTT.

CDR3 protein: CASSLGAGVSYEQYF. The CDR3, as DNA: TGTGCCAGCAGCTTAGGAGCAGGTGTCTCCTACGAGCAGTACTTC. V usage is TRBV7-2 and J usage is TRBJ2-7, with D hard to call. Germline CDR1 is SGHTA and CDR2 is FQGNSA. This CDR3 is built from 15 residues. Trimming took 1 base from V and 0 from J, leaving 10 bases between them.

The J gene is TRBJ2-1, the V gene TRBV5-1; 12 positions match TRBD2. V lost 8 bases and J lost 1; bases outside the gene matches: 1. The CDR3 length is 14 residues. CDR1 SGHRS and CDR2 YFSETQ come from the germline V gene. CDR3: CASGTSGSYNEQFF. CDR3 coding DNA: TGCGCCAGTGGGACTAGCGGGTCCTACAATGAGCAGTTCTTC.

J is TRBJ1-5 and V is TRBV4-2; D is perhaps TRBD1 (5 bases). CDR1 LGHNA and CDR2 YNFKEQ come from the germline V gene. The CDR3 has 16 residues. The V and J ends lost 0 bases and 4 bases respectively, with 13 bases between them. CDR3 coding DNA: TGTGCCAGCAGCCAAGAGGCAGGGCCTAGTAATCAGCCCCAGCATTTT. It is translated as CASSQEAGPSNQPQHF.

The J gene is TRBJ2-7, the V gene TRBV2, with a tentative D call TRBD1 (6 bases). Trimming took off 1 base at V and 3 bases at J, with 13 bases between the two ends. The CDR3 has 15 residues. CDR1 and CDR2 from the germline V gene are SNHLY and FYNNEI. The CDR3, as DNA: TGTGCCAGCAGTGAAGGACAGGCGAGTTTCTACGAGCAGTACTTC. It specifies CASSEGQASFYEQYF.

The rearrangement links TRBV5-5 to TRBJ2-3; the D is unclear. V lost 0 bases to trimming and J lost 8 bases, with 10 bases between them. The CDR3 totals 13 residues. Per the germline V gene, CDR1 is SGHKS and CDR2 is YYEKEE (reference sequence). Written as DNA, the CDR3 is TGTGCCAGCAGCTTGGCCGGCGCCGGTACGCAGTATTTT. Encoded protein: CASSLAGAGTQYF.

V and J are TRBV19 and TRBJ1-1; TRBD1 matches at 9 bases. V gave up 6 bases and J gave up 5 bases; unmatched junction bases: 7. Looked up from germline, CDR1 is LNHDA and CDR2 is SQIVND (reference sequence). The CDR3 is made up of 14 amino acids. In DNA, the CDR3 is TGTGCCAGTAGCCAGGACAGGGGATTTACTGAAGCTTTCTTT. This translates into CASSQDRGFTEAFF.

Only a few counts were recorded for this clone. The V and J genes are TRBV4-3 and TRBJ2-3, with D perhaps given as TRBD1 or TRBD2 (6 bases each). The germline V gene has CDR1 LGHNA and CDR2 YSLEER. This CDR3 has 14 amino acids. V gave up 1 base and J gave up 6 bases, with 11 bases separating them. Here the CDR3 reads CASSQGGAADTQYF. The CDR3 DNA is TGCGCCAGCAGCCAAGGGGGGGCGGCGGATACGCAGTATTTT.

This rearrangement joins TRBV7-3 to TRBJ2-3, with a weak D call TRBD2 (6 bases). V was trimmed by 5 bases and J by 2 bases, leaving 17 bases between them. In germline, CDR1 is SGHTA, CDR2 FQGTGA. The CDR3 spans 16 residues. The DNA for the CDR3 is TGTGCCAGCAGCCCCACCTTTAGCGGCTACACAGATACGCAGTATTTT. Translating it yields CASSPTFSGYTDTQYF.

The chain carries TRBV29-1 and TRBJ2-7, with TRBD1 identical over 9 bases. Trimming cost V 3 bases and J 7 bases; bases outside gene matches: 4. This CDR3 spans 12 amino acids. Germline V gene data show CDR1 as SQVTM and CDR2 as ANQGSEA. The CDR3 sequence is CSVEGQGREQYF. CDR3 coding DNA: TGCAGCGTTGAGGGACAGGGCCGGGAGCAGTACTTC.

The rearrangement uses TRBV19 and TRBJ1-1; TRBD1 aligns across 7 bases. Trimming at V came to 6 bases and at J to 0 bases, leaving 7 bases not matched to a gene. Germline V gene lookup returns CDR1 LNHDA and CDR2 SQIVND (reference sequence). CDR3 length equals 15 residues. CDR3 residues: CASSGQAGVNTEAFF. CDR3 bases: TGTGCCAGTAGCGGACAGGCCGGCGTGAACACTGAAGCTTTCTTT.

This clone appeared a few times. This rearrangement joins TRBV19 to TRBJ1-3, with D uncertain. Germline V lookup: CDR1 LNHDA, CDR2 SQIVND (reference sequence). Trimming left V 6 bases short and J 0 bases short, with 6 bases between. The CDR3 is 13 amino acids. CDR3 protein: CASRGSSGNTIYF. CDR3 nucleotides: TGTGCCAGTAGAGGGTCCTCTGGAAACACCATATATTTT. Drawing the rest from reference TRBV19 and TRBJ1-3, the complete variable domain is DGGITQSPKYLFRKEGQNVTLSCEQNLNHDAMYWYRQDPGQGLRLIYYSQIVNDFQKGDIAEGYSVSREKKESFPLTVTSAQKNPTAFYLCASRGSSGNTIYFGEGSWLTVV.

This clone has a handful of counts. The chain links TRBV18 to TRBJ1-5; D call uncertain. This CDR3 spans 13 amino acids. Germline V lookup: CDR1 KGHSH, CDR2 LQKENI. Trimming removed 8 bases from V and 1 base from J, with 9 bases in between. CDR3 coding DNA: TGTGCCAGCCAAAAGGAAAGCAATCAGCCCCAGCATTTT. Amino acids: CASQKESNQPQHF.

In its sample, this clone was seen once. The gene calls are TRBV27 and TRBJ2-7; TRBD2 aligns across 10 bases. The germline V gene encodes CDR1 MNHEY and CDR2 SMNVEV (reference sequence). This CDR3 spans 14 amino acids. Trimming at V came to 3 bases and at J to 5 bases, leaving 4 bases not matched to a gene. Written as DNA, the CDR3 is TGTGCCAGCAGTTTCAGGACTAGCGGCCACGAGCAGTACTTC. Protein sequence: CASSFRTSGHEQYF.

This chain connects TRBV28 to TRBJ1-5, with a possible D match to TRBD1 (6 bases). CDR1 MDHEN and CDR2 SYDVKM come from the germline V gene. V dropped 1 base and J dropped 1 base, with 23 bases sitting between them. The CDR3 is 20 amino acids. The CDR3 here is CASSLLPGTMGWISNQPQHF. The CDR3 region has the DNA TGTGCCAGCAGTTTATTACCCGGGACAATGGGATGGATAAGCAATCAGCCCCAGCATTTT. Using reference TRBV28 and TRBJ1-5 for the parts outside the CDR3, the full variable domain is DVKVTQSSRYLVKRTGEKVFLECVQDMDHENMFWYRQDPGLGLRLIYFSYDVKMKEKGDIPEGYSVSREKKERFSLILESASTNQTSMYLCASSLLPGTMGWISNQPQHFGDGTRLSIL.

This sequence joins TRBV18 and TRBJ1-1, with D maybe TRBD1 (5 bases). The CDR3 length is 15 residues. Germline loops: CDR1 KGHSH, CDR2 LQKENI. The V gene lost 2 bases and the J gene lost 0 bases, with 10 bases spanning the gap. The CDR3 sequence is CASSPIRELNTEAFF. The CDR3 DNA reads TGTGCCAGCTCACCAATCAGGGAGCTGAACACTGAAGCTTTCTTT.

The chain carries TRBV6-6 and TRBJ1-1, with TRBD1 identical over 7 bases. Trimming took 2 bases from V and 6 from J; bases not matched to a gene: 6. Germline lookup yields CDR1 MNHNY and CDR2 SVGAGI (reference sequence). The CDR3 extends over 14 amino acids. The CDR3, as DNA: TGTGCCAGCAGTTACGAGTCCACAGGGGCTGAAGCTTTCTTT. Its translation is CASSYESTGAEAFF.

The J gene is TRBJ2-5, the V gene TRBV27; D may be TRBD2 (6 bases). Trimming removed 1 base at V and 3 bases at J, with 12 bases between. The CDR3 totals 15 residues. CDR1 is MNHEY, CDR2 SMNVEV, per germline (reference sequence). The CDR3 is CASSLYASVKETQYF. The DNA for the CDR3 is TGTGCCAGCAGTTTATACGCTAGCGTAAAAGAGACCCAGTACTTC.

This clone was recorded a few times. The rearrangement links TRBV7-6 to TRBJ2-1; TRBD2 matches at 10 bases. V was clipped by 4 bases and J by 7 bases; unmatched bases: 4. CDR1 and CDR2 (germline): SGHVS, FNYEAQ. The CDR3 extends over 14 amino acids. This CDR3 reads CASSWVAGGNEQFF. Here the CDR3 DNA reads TGTGCCAGCAGCTGGGTAGCGGGGGGAAATGAGCAGTTCTTC.

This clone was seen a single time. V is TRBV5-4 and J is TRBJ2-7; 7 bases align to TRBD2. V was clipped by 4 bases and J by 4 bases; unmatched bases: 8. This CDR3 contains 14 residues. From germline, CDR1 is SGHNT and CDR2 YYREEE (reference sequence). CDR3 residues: CASSLSGNGYEQYF. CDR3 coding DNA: TGTGCCAGCAGCCTCAGCGGGAATGGTTACGAGCAGTACTTC.

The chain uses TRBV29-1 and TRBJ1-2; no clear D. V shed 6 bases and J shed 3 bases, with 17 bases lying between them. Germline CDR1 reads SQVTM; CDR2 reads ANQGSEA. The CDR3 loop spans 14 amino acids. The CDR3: CSVGGRVRDYGYTF. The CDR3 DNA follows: TGCAGCGTCGGAGGCCGGGTACGGGACTATGGCTACACCTTC.

The CDR3 sequence is CASSSGATETQYF. The CDR3 DNA is TGTGCCAGCAGTTCGGGGGCGACAGAGACCCAGTACTTC. The chain recombines TRBV6-1 with TRBJ2-5, with D possibly being TRBD1 or TRBD2 (6 bases each). Germline values: CDR1 MNHNS, CDR2 SASEGT. V was cut by 5 bases and J by 4 bases, with 11 bases left in between. This CDR3 contains 13 residues.

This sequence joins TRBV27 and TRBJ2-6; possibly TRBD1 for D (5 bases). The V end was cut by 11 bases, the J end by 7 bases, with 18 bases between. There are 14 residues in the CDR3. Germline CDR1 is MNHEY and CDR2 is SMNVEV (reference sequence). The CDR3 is CAGQDSRPANVLTF. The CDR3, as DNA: TGTGCCGGACAAGACAGTCGTCCCGCCAACGTCCTGACTTTC.

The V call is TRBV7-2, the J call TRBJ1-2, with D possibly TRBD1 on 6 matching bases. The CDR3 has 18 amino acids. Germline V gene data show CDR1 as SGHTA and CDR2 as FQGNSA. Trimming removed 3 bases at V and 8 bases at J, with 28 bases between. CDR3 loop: CASSFRSSPGQSLAGYTF. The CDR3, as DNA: TGTGCCAGCAGCTTTCGGTCCTCCCCGGGACAATCCCTGGCGGGCTACACCTTC.

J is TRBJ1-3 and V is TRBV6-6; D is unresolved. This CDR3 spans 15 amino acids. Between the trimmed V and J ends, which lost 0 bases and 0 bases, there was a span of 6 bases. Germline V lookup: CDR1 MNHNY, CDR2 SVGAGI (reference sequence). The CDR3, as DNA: TGTGCCAGCAGTTACTCGTCGAGCTCTGGAAACACCATATATTTT. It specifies CASSYSSSSGNTIYF.

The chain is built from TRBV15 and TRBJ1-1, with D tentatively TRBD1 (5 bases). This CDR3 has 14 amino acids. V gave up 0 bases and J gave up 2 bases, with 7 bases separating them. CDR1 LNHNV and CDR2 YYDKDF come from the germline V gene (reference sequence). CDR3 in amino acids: CATSRDRVNTEAFF. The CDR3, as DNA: TGTGCCACCAGCAGAGACAGGGTTAACACTGAAGCTTTCTTT.

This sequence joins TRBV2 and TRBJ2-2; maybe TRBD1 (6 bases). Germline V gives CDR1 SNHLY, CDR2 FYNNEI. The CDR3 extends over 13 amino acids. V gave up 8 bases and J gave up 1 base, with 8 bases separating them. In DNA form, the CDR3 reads TGTGCCAGCGGGACACTGAACACCGGGGAGCTGTTTTTT. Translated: CASGTLNTGELFF.

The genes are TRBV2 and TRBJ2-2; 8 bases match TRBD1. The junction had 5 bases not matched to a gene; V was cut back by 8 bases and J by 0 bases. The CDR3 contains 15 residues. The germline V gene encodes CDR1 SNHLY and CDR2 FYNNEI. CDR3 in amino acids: CASSGQGANTGELFF. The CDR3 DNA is TGTGCCAGCTCAGGACAGGGAGCGAACACCGGGGAGCTGTTTTTT.